This entry lists 12 T cell receptor beta chains sequenced from one sample in a study of blood T cell repertoires in COVID-19. The assay was immunoSEQ multiplex PCR, and TCRdb's table has in-frame clones only and misses some. The top ten clones hold around 10% of a sample with roughly 100,000 clones, roughly 71% of them seen once. Sequenced: peripheral blood. All receptors derive from a woman older than 75 with acute or convalescent COVID-19.

The chain carries TRBV24-1 and TRBJ1-4; D is perhaps TRBD1 (5 bases). Trimming took off 7 bases at V and 2 bases at J, with 13 bases between the two ends. This CDR3 is built from 15 residues. Germline CDR1 KGHDR, CDR2 SFDVKD. The CDR3 loop is CATSSGGDTNEKLFF. In nucleotides, the CDR3 is TGTGCCACCAGCTCGGGCGGGGACACTAATGAAAAACTGTTTTTT.

The CDR3 protein is CASSLVATVNGYTF. Here the CDR3 DNA reads TGTGCCAGCAGCTTAGTTGCGACAGTTAATGGCTACACCTTC. The V and J genes are TRBV7-2 and TRBJ1-2; D may be TRBD1 (5 bases). The length of the CDR3 is 14 residues. Germline CDR1 reads SGHTA; CDR2 reads FQGNSA. Trimming left V 1 base short and J 6 bases short, with 12 bases between.

The rearrangement links TRBV7-9 to TRBJ1-2; no definite D call. Germline CDR1 reads SEHNR; CDR2 reads FQNEAQ (reference sequence). The CDR3 has 14 residues. V lost 6 bases and J 4 bases, leaving 15 bases between the germline ends. This CDR3 is CASSLRRGGYGYTF. The DNA for the CDR3 is TGTGCCAGCAGTTTAAGACGGGGTGGCTATGGCTACACCTTC.

V is TRBV7-9 and J is TRBJ2-1; TRBD2 aligns across 7 bases. The CDR3 has 16 amino acids. The germline V gene has CDR1 SEHNR and CDR2 FQNEAQ (reference sequence). V trimming: 1 base; J trimming: 5 bases; junction bases outside the gene matches: 8. The CDR3 DNA reads TGTGCCAGCAGCTTAGACGGGGGGAACCCCCACAATGAGCAGTTCTTC. Its protein is CASSLDGGNPHNEQFF.

The chain links TRBV30 to TRBJ1-1, with 7 bases fitting TRBD1. V lost 3 bases, J lost 5 bases, and 6 bases stayed unmatched. CDR1 and CDR2 (germline): GTSNPN, SVGIG (reference sequence). The CDR3 totals 13 residues. CDR3 protein: CAWRTGLSTEAFF. CDR3 coding DNA: TGTGCCTGGAGGACAGGGCTGTCGACTGAAGCTTTCTTT. Full variable domain (remainder filled in from reference TRBV30 and TRBJ1-1): SQTIHQWPATLVQPVGSPLSLECTVEGTSNPNLYWYRQAAGRGLQLLFYSVGIGQISSEVPQNLSASRPQDRQFILSSKKLLLSDSGFYLCAWRTGLSTEAFFGQGTRLTVV.

This clone has only a few counts. V and J are TRBV2 and TRBJ1-1; no firm D call. Germline V lookup: CDR1 SNHLY, CDR2 FYNNEI. The V gene lost 2 bases and the J gene lost 2 bases, with 15 bases spanning the gap. This CDR3 is built from 16 residues. Here the CDR3 reads CASSEWGAGPNTEAFF. CDR3 nucleotides: TGTGCCAGCAGTGAATGGGGAGCCGGGCCTAACACTGAAGCTTTCTTT.

The rearrangement links TRBV20-1 to TRBJ2-5; tentative D call: TRBD2 (5 bases). This CDR3 region has 11 residues. CDR1 is DFQATT and CDR2 is SNEGSKA in the germline V gene (reference sequence). V was shortened by 7 bases and J by 6 bases, with 12 bases between the two germline ends. CDR3 sequence (DNA): TGCAGTGTGACACGACTAAAGACCCAGTACTTC. Encoded protein: CSVTRLKTQYF.

The chain is built from TRBV24-1 and TRBJ2-1; 10 bases match TRBD2. The CDR3 has 15 residues. Per the germline V gene, CDR1 is KGHDR and CDR2 is SFDVKD. V gave up 3 bases and J gave up 11 bases; unmatched junction bases: 9. For the CDR3, the DNA is TGTGCCACCAGTGATCCCAAACTGGGACTAGCGAAGCAGTTCTTC. Translating gives CATSDPKLGLAKQFF.

The V and J genes are TRBV27 and TRBJ2-6; D gene unclear. CDR1 and CDR2 (germline): MNHEY, SMNVEV (reference sequence). The CDR3 is 14 residues long. V was cut by 7 bases and J by 0 bases, with 7 bases left in between. The CDR3 sequence: CASTVSSGANVLTF. DNA for the CDR3: TGTGCCAGCACCGTCTCCTCTGGGGCCAACGTCCTGACTTTC.

V is TRBV5-1 and J is TRBJ2-7; 15 nucleotides line up with TRBD2. The junction had 9 bases not matched to a gene; V was cut back by 4 bases and J by 1 base. The CDR3 runs 18 residues. CDR1 and CDR2 (germline): SGHRS, YFSETQ. CDR3 bases: TGCGCCAGCAGCCAGGGACTAGCGGGAGGTGCTCGTTCCTACGAGCAGTACTTC. It yields the protein CASSQGLAGGARSYEQYF.

This clone showed up just once. V and J are TRBV19 and TRBJ1-5; weak D call: TRBD1 (5 bases). In germline, CDR1 is LNHDA, CDR2 SQIVND (reference sequence). Trimming took 0 bases from V and 1 from J, leaving 13 bases between them. There are 17 residues in the CDR3. The CDR3 DNA follows: TGTGCCAGTAGTATAGATCTGGGGGGAATGAGCAATCAGCCCCAGCATTTT. It encodes CASSIDLGGMSNQPQHF.

This clone has a handful of counts. V is TRBV7-2 and J is TRBJ2-1; D remains unclear. The V end lost 6 bases, the J end lost 5 bases, and 17 bases lay between the germline ends. This CDR3 comprises 15 residues. CDR1 is SGHTA and CDR2 is FQGNSA in the germline V gene. CDR3 region: CASSPAPNPDNEQFF. For the CDR3, the DNA is TGTGCCAGCAGTCCCGCGCCCAACCCCGACAATGAGCAGTTCTTC.